Listed below are T cell receptor beta chains from one sample, sequenced in a study of cytomegalovirus exposure and HLA in healthy donors. TCRdb keeps only in-frame clones here, not all; method: immunoSEQ multiplex PCR. Found here are 140,000 to 150,000 clones, about 75% of them singletons; the top ten hold 1.5% to 2%. What was sequenced was PBMCs. These receptors came from a woman aged 25 to 39 in good health and CMV-seronegative. CDR3s include the opening cysteine and the closing phenylalanine or tryptophan. A D gene is named only where the DNA matches it firmly.

TRBJ1-5 TRBV27 TRBD1 CASSLIGQGDQPQHF
TRBJ2-2 TRBV10-3 . CAISSRAIANTGELFF
TRBJ2-3 TRBV5-1 TRBD1 CASSTGTGGEPTQYF
TRBJ1-1 TRBV5-1 TRBD1 CASSLGGTGRTEAFF
TRBJ2-1 TRBV5-6 TRBD2 CASQQRDRGVYNEQFF
TRBJ1-2 TRBV7-2 . CASSLIANYGYTF
TRBJ2-5 TRBV5-6 TRBD2 CASSLLAGGLGETQYF
TRBJ2-3 TRBV11-3 TRBD1 CASSEGQGARDTQYF
TRBJ2-1 TRBV5-4 . CASSPGLQHNEQFF
TRBJ2-2 TRBV6-1 TRBD2 CASSAQRGGGANTGELFF
TRBJ1-5 TRBV5-1 TRBD1 CASSLGTGAGNQPQHF
TRBJ2-7 TRBV18 . CASSPDRKREQYF
TRBJ2-5 TRBV7-7 TRBD2 CASSLAGHRETQYF
TRBJ1-2 TRBV10-3 TRBD1 CASSPGGAYGYTF
TRBJ1-5 TRBV6-5 TRBD1 CASSRQGNQPQHF
TRBJ2-7 TRBV27 . CASSFRQGSSYEQYF
TRBJ1-2 TRBV18 TRBD1 CASSVPGQANYGYTF
TRBJ1-5 TRBV6-6 . CASSQGTNSNQPQHF
TRBJ2-7 TRBV7-2 TRBD2 CASSPGLATSTQYF
TRBJ1-2 TRBV25-1 TRBD1 CASSGWDRGDNYGYTF
TRBJ2-7 TRBV5-4 . CASSRTGNSYEQYF
TRBJ2-7 TRBV19 TRBD1 CASSLRQTGQGTYEQYF
TRBJ1-2 TRBV9 TRBD1 CASSHGTGQAYGYTF
TRBJ2-2 TRBV21-1 . CASSSSGGDTGELFF
TRBJ1-5 TRBV5-5 TRBD1 CASSFRGAYNQPQHF
TRBJ1-1 TRBV4-1 . CASSQDGRLEAFF
TRBJ2-5 TRBV4-3 TRBD2 CASSQGILAGQETQYF
TRBJ2-3 TRBV11-2 . CASSPRTLEVTDTQYF
TRBJ1-6 TRBV19 TRBD1 CASSTSQGNGSPLHF
TRBJ1-1 TRBV15 . CATSPPGQTTEAFF
TRBJ1-1 TRBV7-3 . CASSLFGANTEAFF
TRBJ2-6 TRBV6-1 . CASSEGLASGSGANVLTF
TRBJ1-6 TRBV2 . CASSPPGHYNSPLHF
TRBJ2-4 TRBV6-1 TRBD2 CASSASTSGGPGNIQYF
TRBJ1-1 TRBV18 TRBD1 CASSPQPGQGGTEAFF
TRBJ2-7 TRBV7-2 . CASSSYPRGPSGWEQYF
TRBJ1-1 TRBV6-1 . CASSEAGGYTEAFF
TRBJ2-1 TRBV7-2 TRBD1 CASSLVLQGARNEQFF
TRBJ1-4 TRBV6-5 . CASSVRAFNEKLFF
TRBJ1-2 TRBV6-4 . CASSQDGDYGYTF
TRBJ1-6 TRBV9 . CASSVDGGRPDNNSPLHF